This passage covers 3 T cell receptor beta chains from one sample sequenced in a study of blood T cell repertoires in COVID-19 (dated by TCRdb to the early 2020s). Receptor libraries were prepared by the immunoSEQ multiplex PCR assay. TCRdb re-hosts the immuneACCESS table, in-frame sequences only. Its copies lack some clones; in the studies checked, an unresolved V gene accounts for under half of them, and the cause for the rest is not known. Counted in this sample were around 430,000 clones; more than 70% of them appeared once. The ten largest clones add up to 10% to 15% of the sample. Sequenced sample: peripheral blood. Every receptor here comes from a woman between 50 and 59 years old with COVID-19, enrolled during active disease.

The CDR3 is CASRTSAGTVVGYTF. In DNA, the CDR3 is TGTGCCAGCAGGACCAGCGCCGGGACAGTCGTTGGCTACACCTTC. V is TRBV2 and J is TRBJ1-2, with 7 bases fitting TRBD1. This CDR3 region has 15 residues. Per the germline V gene, CDR1 is SNHLY and CDR2 is FYNNEI. Trimming took 6 bases from V and 7 from J; bases not matched to a gene: 14.

The J gene is TRBJ2-1, the V gene TRBV15, with 9 positions matching TRBD2. The CDR3 has 15 residues. V gave up 4 bases and J gave up 4 bases; unmatched junction bases: 5. Germline-derived CDR1 and CDR2 are LNHNV and YYDKDF (reference sequence). CDR3 loop: CATSKAGGWYNEQFF. In DNA form, the CDR3 reads TGTGCCACCAGCAAAGCGGGGGGTTGGTACAATGAGCAGTTCTTC.

The chain links TRBV5-1 to TRBJ1-1; D perhaps matches TRBD1 (6 bases). Per germline, CDR1 SGHRS and CDR2 YFSETQ. V gave up 2 bases and J gave up 5 bases, with 10 bases separating them. The CDR3 runs to 13 residues. CDR3 loop: CASSFSRGTEAFF. CDR3 nucleotides: TGCGCCAGCAGCTTTAGCAGGGGTACTGAAGCTTTCTTT. The variable domain in full, completed from reference TRBV5-1 and TRBJ1-1, reads KAGVTQTPRYLIKTRGQQVTLSCSPISGHRSVSWYQQTPGQGLQFLFEYFSETQRNKGNFPGRFSGRQFSNSRSEMNVSTLELGDSALYLCASSFSRGTEAFFGQGTRLTVV.